This T cell receptor beta chain appears in the sequencing data of a study of blood T cell repertoires in COVID-19. In the study overall: Both acute and convalescent COVID-19 samples were obtained from the United States, Italy and Spain. PBMCs, B-cell-depleted T cells, or T cells were the source of the cDNA or gDNA that made up the material.

Produced via immunoSEQ multiplex PCR; TCRdb's table is partial and in-frame only. The sample records about 46,000 clones, 70% to 90% being singletons. CDR1 LNHDA and CDR2 SQIVND come from the germline V gene (reference sequence). J gave up 3 bases and V 3 bases, and 4 bases lay outside the gene matches. The CDR3 is made up of 14 amino acids. This chain joins TRBV19 and TRBJ2-5; 7 bases are a match to TRBD2. The specimen sequenced was peripheral blood. This TCR was recovered from a man in his sixties with acute or convalescent COVID-19. This chain's CDR3 is CASSIGLEKETQYF. CDR3 in DNA: TGTGCCAGTAGTATCGGACTAGAAAAAGAGACCCAGTACTTC.